This T cell receptor (beta chain) was recorded in a study of control samples from healthy donors and cancer patients. Libraries were prepared by immunoSEQ multiplex PCR; TCRdb keeps only in-frame clonotypes and omits some of them. The table has 45,000 or so clones, around 87% seen once. This CDR3 region has 15 residues. V shed 3 bases and J 2 bases; nucleotides not matched to a gene: 5. Germline V gene lookup returns CDR1 DFQATT and CDR2 SNEGSKA (reference sequence). The sequenced material came from PBMCs. This chain connects TRBV20-1 to TRBJ2-5; 11 nucleotides align to TRBD2. This receptor was taken from a woman aged 55-69 years with lung cancer. CDR3 sequence reads: CSASPGLAGQETQYF. In DNA form, the CDR3 reads TGCAGTGCTAGTCCCGGACTAGCGGGTCAAGAGACCCAGTACTTC.